Listed below are T cell receptor beta chains from one sample, sequenced in a study of T-cell memory formation after mild COVID-19. TCRdb re-analysed the 5' RACE reads in MiXCR, keeping a single row per CDR3 protein. The sample has roughly 200,000 distinct CDR3 sequences, around 9.5% seen once; the top ten hold around 3.4%. What was sequenced was PBMCs or a T cell subset sorted from them (not recorded which). Source of these receptors: a young man who had mild COVID-19 (a few samples of this study predate the infection). Cell type and time point are not known. Each CDR3 is given with its conserved first and last residue.

v_gene	j_gene	CDR3aa
TRBV5-5	TRBJ1-1	CASSGQFTEAFF
TRBV7-3	TRBJ2-1	CASSPTSGGSSYNEQFF
TRBV6-5	TRBJ1-4	CASSRQADQNEKLFF
TRBV9	TRBJ2-3	CASSGPLGGSDTQYF
TRBV6-5	TRBJ2-5	CASSSRVETQYF
TRBV5-1	TRBJ2-3	CASYNNLRTDTQYF
TRBV20-1	TRBJ2-2	CSARVGGGYAGELFF
TRBV6-1	TRBJ2-7	CASKSGQSYEQYF
TRBV3-1	TRBJ2-5	CASSPSGTEETQYF
TRBV3-1	TRBJ2-3	CASSQRRAPQYF
TRBV6-6	TRBJ2-1	CASLGVGGYYNEQFF
TRBV29-1	TRBJ1-2	CSVADGYTF
TRBV14	TRBJ2-1	CASSQASAYNEQFF
TRBV20-1	TRBJ2-3	CSASWGRGTDTQYF
TRBV3-2	TRBJ2-5	CASSQVASGGAVGETQYF
TRBV18	TRBJ2-5	CASSPQQTQYF
TRBV7-8	TRBJ2-5	CASSPRGGEETQYF
TRBV24-1	TRBJ2-7	CATSDLTGYFSYEQYF
TRBV5-1	TRBJ2-3	CASSLSGGTSTDTQYF
TRBV12-3/TRBV12-4	TRBJ1-2	CASTRGGYGYTF
TRBV12-3/TRBV12-4	TRBJ2-3	CASSESGTDTQYF
TRBV20-1	TRBJ1-1	CSAPDRSYSEAFF
TRBV4-2	TRBJ2-3	CASSHTRRRTSGTDTQYF
TRBV2	TRBJ2-7	CASRRTSGGTRDEQYF
TRBV2	TRBJ2-1	CASSVEAGGYNEQFF
TRBV20-1	TRBJ2-7	CSAREHKTGEQYF
TRBV6-1	TRBJ1-1	CASIRTGGSNTEAFF
TRBV5-1	TRBJ1-6	CASSSGGFNSPLHF
TRBV4-2	TRBJ2-3	CASSQGSAPAEGDTQYF
TRBV5-1	TRBJ2-1	CASSLGYTSGRTYNEQFF
TRBV7-9	TRBJ1-1	CASAAASYTEAFF
TRBV3-1	TRBJ2-1	CASSQDWGRYNEQFF
TRBV7-8	TRBJ2-2	CASSFADTHTGELFF
TRBV6-1	TRBJ1-6	CASNPQGSRYNSPLHF
TRBV7-9	TRBJ1-2	CASSVGRLEGYTF
TRBV20-1	TRBJ2-1	CSAGGRSSYNEQFF
TRBV7-8	TRBJ1-5	CASTPGGGNQPQHF
TRBV7-2	TRBJ2-3	CASSRTVSTDTQYF
TRBV20-1	TRBJ2-4	CSAGRLAGEPKNIQYF
TRBV4-2	TRBJ2-7	CASSQVSDRAFYEQYF
TRBV29-1	TRBJ2-5	CSVSDSYQETQYF
TRBV14	TRBJ1-1	CASSQRRAGSGTEAFF
TRBV7-3	TRBJ2-3	CASSITSGGADTQYF
TRBV12-3/TRBV12-4	TRBJ1-2	CASSFLYGRVNYGYTF
TRBV9	TRBJ1-1	CASSVVATNTEAFF
TRBV7-9	TRBJ2-1	CASSSTGTSVYNEQFF
TRBV4-2	TRBJ1-2	CASSQDLTVNYGYTF
TRBV12-3/TRBV12-4	TRBJ2-3	CASAKGAADTQYF
TRBV19	TRBJ1-6	CASSIGDSLVSPLHF
TRBV11-2	TRBJ1-1	CASSLRAGGFTEAFF
TRBV6-6	TRBJ2-3	CASRPLAGREYF
TRBV20-1	TRBJ2-1	CSARALGRGDADEQFF
TRBV11-2	TRBJ1-2	CASDRGAGGYTF